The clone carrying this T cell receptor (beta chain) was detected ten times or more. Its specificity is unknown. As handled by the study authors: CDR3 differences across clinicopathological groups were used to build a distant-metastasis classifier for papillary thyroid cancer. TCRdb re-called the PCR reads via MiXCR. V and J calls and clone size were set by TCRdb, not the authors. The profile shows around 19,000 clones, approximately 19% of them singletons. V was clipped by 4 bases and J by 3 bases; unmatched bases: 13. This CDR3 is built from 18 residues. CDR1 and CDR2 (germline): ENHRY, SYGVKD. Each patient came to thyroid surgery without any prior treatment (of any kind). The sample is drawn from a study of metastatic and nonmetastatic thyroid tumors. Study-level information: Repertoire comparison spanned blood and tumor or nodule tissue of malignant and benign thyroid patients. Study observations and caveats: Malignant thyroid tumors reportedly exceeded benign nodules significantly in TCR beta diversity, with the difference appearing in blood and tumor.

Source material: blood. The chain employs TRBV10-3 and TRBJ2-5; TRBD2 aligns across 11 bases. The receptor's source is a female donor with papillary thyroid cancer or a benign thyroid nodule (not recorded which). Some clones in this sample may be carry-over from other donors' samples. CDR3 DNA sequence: TGTGCCATCAGTGCTCCAGCTGGGCTAGCGGGGGGAGAAGAGACCCAGTACTTC. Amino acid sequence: CAISAPAGLAGGEETQYF.